One sample yielded the 28 T cell receptor beta chains listed below, sequenced in a study of blood T cell repertoires in COVID-19. Data came from immunoSEQ multiplex PCR; TCRdb stores just in-frame clones and leaves some out. Of 350,000 to 450,000 clones listed, 80% to 90% are singletons. Sequencing was performed on peripheral blood. The origin of the receptors is a woman aged 55-70 years with COVID-19, enrolled during active disease.

The V and J genes are TRBV6-5 and TRBJ1-2; 8 nucleotides agree with TRBD1. Germline V gene data show CDR1 as MNHEY and CDR2 as SVGAGI. The CDR3 has 16 amino acids. Trimming at V came to 4 bases and at J to 3 bases, leaving 10 bases not matched to a gene. CDR3 nucleotide sequence: TGTGCCAGCAGTTCGGACAGGGAGTCGAGCGACTATGGCTACACCTTC. It is translated as CASSSDRESSDYGYTF.

The chain couples TRBV5-4 to TRBJ2-1, with D possibly TRBD1 on 5 matching bases. Germline CDR1 and CDR2: SGHNT and YYREEE (reference sequence). V was trimmed by 6 bases and J by 5 bases, leaving 18 bases between them. The CDR3 is made up of 15 amino acids. The CDR3 DNA follows: TGTGCCAGCACCGAAGGGGCTTCCACAAACAATGAGCAGTTCTTC. Its translation: CASTEGASTNNEQFF.

The chain couples TRBV6-4 to TRBJ2-3, with 8 bases matching TRBD1. V gave up 8 bases and J gave up 2 bases; unmatched junction bases: 6. The CDR3 contains 14 residues. Germline V gene lookup returns CDR1 MRHNA and CDR2 SNTAGT. CDR3: CASPGQGVTDTQYF. The CDR3 DNA reads as TGTGCCAGCCCTGGACAGGGAGTCACAGATACGCAGTATTTT.

The chain couples TRBV6-5 to TRBJ2-7; tentative D call: TRBD2 (6 bases). Trimming took off 2 bases at V and 1 base at J, with 12 bases between the two ends. Per germline, CDR1 MNHEY and CDR2 SVGAGI. The CDR3 has 15 residues. The CDR3 DNA sequence: TGTGCCAGCAGTTACCGAGGGGCGGGGTCCTACGAGCAGTACTTC. It translates to CASSYRGAGSYEQYF.

The chain is built from TRBV6-5 and TRBJ1-1; a weak D match, TRBD1 (6 bases). Germline V gene data show CDR1 as MNHEY and CDR2 as SVGAGI. This CDR3 has 14 residues. V lost 6 bases to trimming and J lost 1 base, with 12 bases between them. The CDR3 spells CASRGHGANTEAFF. CDR3 bases: TGTGCCAGCAGGGGACACGGAGCGAACACTGAAGCTTTCTTT.

The rearrangement uses TRBV24-1 and TRBJ2-1, with TRBD1 matching over 9 bases. The germline V gene has CDR1 KGHDR and CDR2 SFDVKD. With V trimmed by 3 bases and J by 7 bases, 3 bases remained unmatched. CDR3 length: 14 amino acids. The CDR3 protein is CATSDADRGNEQFF. In DNA, the CDR3 is TGTGCCACCAGTGATGCTGACAGGGGGAATGAGCAGTTCTTC.

The chain joins TRBV6-5 to TRBJ2-1, with TRBD2 identical over 11 bases. CDR1 is MNHEY, CDR2 SVGAGI, per germline. The length of the CDR3 is 15 residues. Trimming removed 5 bases from V and 4 bases from J; junction bases left unmatched: 4. DNA for the CDR3: TGTGCCAGCAGTCGGGGACTAGCGGATTACAATGAGCAGTTCTTC. This sequence encodes CASSRGLADYNEQFF.

Only one count was recorded for this clone. DNA of the CDR3: TGCGCCAGCAGCCAAGATGGGCCACCCTATGGCTACACCTTC. It yields the protein CASSQDGPPYGYTF. The gene calls are TRBV4-3 and TRBJ1-2; D ambiguous. The CDR3 covers 14 residues. Germline lookup yields CDR1 LGHNA and CDR2 YSLEER. With 0 bases removed from V and 4 bases from J, the gap between germline ends came to 9 bases.

J is TRBJ1-1 and V is TRBV15; D is undetermined. CDR1 and CDR2 (germline): LNHNV, YYDKDF (reference sequence). V was cut by 0 bases and J by 6 bases, with 11 bases left in between. The CDR3 consists of 14 residues. CDR3 loop: CATSRDRVFAEAFF. In DNA, the CDR3 is TGTGCCACCAGCAGAGATCGGGTTTTTGCTGAAGCTTTCTTT. The full variable domain, with the rest looked up from reference TRBV15 and TRBJ1-1, is DAMVIQNPRYQVTQFGKPVTLSCSQTLNHNVMYWYQQKSSQAPKLLFHYYDKDFNNEADTPDNFQSRRPNTSFCFLDIRSPGLGDTAMYLCATSRDRVFAEAFFGQGTRLTVV.

The V and J genes are TRBV12-5 and TRBJ1-4; D remains unclear. This CDR3 has 13 residues. Germline lookup yields CDR1 LGHNT and CDR2 FRNRAP. The V end was cut by 2 bases, the J end by 5 bases, with 6 bases between. The CDR3 here is CASGLNRNEKLFF. CDR3 bases: TGTGCTAGTGGTTTGAACAGAAATGAAAAACTGTTTTTT.

V gene TRBV6-2 or TRBV6-3 combines with J gene TRBJ2-7, with 8 bases aligning to TRBD2. This CDR3 comprises 14 residues. The V and J ends lost 0 bases and 4 bases, in that order; junction bases with no gene match: 2. Germline V gene sequence: CDR1 MNHEY, CDR2 SVGEGT. CDR3 sequence (DNA): TGTGCCAGCAGTTACTCAGCGGGGGTATACGAGCAGTACTTC. As protein: CASSYSAGVYEQYF.

This clone was observed a few times. The chain has TRBV7-9 and TRBJ2-1, with 10 nucleotides matching TRBD1. The CDR3 totals 15 residues. V lost 1 base to trimming and J lost 9 bases; unmatched junction nucleotides: 6. Per germline, CDR1 SEHNR and CDR2 FQNEAQ (reference sequence). The CDR3 nucleotides are TGTGCCAGCAGCTTAGGACAGGGGGCTTGGGCTGAGCAGTTCTTC. Residues: CASSLGQGAWAEQFF.

The chain recombines TRBV7-8 with TRBJ1-1; the D is unclear. The germline V and J ends were trimmed by 5 bases and 6 bases, with 19 bases remaining between them. From germline, CDR1 is SGHVS and CDR2 FQNEAQ. The CDR3 is made up of 15 amino acids. The CDR3 DNA follows: TGTGCCAGCAGCCTTGGCTCCGGAGGGTTGGCTGAAGCTTTCTTT. It specifies CASSLGSGGLAEAFF.

This chain uses TRBV5-1 with TRBJ1-1; D remains ambiguous. CDR1 is SGHRS and CDR2 is YFSETQ in the germline V gene. V was shortened by 2 bases and J by 0 bases, with 8 bases between the two germline ends. CDR3 length: 14 amino acids. CDR3 in amino acids: CASSFAGMNTEAFF. The CDR3 nucleotides read TGCGCCAGCAGCTTCGCGGGCATGAACACTGAAGCTTTCTTT.

V usage is TRBV5-4 and J usage is TRBJ2-3; TRBD2 is a possible D gene (5 bases). Trimming removed 0 bases from V and 3 bases from J, with 14 bases in between. The CDR3 contains 16 residues. CDR1 SGHNT and CDR2 YYREEE come from the germline V gene (reference sequence). DNA of the CDR3: TGTGCCAGCAGCTTGGCGGCCGGGGTGGAGACAGATACGCAGTATTTT. Its translation: CASSLAAGVETDTQYF.

V is TRBV5-1 and J is TRBJ1-2; TRBD1 matches 7 bases. Germline CDR1 SGHRS, CDR2 YFSETQ. The CDR3 sequence is 14 residues long. V gave up 4 bases and J gave up 4 bases; unmatched junction bases: 7. The CDR3 here is CASSASGQPYGYTF. For the CDR3, the DNA is TGCGCCAGCAGCGCCTCGGGACAGCCCTATGGCTACACCTTC.

The chain links TRBV3-1 (or the pseudogene TRBV3-2) to TRBJ1-3, with TRBD1 as a possible D gene (6 bases). V was clipped by 4 bases and J by 4 bases, with 14 bases between them. The CDR3 sequence is 15 residues long. The germline CDR1 and CDR2 sequences are LGHDT and YNNKEL (reference sequence). CDR3 DNA: TGTGCCAGCAGCCTTACAGGGATATGGGGAAACACCATATATTTT. Residues: CASSLTGIWGNTIYF.

V usage is TRBV6-5 and J usage is TRBJ2-7; 10 nucleotides agree with TRBD1. After removal of 7 bases from V and 4 bases from J, the junction contained 7 bases not matched to a gene. Germline CDR1 reads MNHEY; CDR2 reads SVGAGI. The CDR3 has 14 amino acids. The CDR3 here is CASISGDRGYEQYF. The CDR3 coding sequence is TGTGCCAGCATATCCGGGGACAGGGGATACGAGCAGTACTTC.

The chain is built from TRBV11-2 and TRBJ2-7; possible D gene TRBD1, 7 bases. CDR3 length: 14 residues. V was trimmed by 4 bases and J by 0 bases, leaving 10 bases between them. CDR1 is SGHAT, CDR2 FQNNGV, per germline. CDR3 sequence reads: CASSSGDSSYEQYF. The DNA for the CDR3 is TGTGCCAGCAGCTCGGGGGACAGCTCCTACGAGCAGTACTTC.

This rearrangement joins TRBV6-2 or TRBV6-3 to TRBJ2-5, with D maybe TRBD1 (7 bases). The CDR3 covers 15 residues. Germline V gene lookup returns CDR1 MNHEY and CDR2 SVGEGT. The germline V and J ends were trimmed by 6 bases and 1 base, with 15 bases remaining between them. CDR3 DNA: TGTGCCAGCAGCAAGACGCAGGGGGGCCAAGAGACCCAGTACTTC. Amino acid sequence: CASSKTQGGQETQYF.

This clone occurred a few times. The V and J genes are TRBV15 and TRBJ1-1; D might be TRBD1 (5 bases). Trimming stripped 3 bases from V and 3 bases from J, with 14 bases between. Looked up from germline, CDR1 is LNHNV and CDR2 is YYDKDF (reference sequence). This CDR3 is built from 15 residues. In DNA form, the CDR3 reads TGTGCCACCAGCAGCCCGAACCTAGGGGACACTGAAGCTTTCTTT. Translation gives CATSSPNLGDTEAFF.

The chain combines TRBV7-9 with TRBJ2-7; possibly TRBD1 for D (5 bases). CDR1 is SEHNR and CDR2 is FQNEAQ in the germline V gene (reference sequence). V lost 8 bases and J lost 2, with 22 bases in between. The CDR3 length is 16 residues. CDR3 in amino acids: CASGRMLDTITYEQYF. In DNA, the CDR3 is TGTGCCAGCGGACGGATGTTGGACACCATTACCTACGAGCAGTACTTC. The full variable domain, its missing parts supplied by reference TRBV7-9 and TRBJ2-7, is DTGVSQNPRHKITKRGQNVTFRCDPISEHNRLYWYRQTLGQGPEFLTYFQNEAQLEKSRLLSDRFSAERPKGSFSTLEIQRTEQGDSAMYLCASGRMLDTITYEQYFGPGTRLTVT.

This clone appeared a few times. The rearrangement uses TRBV3-1 (or the pseudogene TRBV3-2) and TRBJ2-3; D gene ambiguous. Germline assignment: CDR1 LGHDT and CDR2 YNNKEL (reference sequence). CDR3 length: 13 residues. Trimming shortened V by 4 bases and J by 2 bases, and 7 bases separated the two germline ends. DNA for the CDR3: TGTGCCAGCAGCCGTGAGATCACAGATACGCAGTATTTT. This codes for CASSREITDTQYF.

V is TRBV6-2 or TRBV6-3 and J is TRBJ2-2; D possibly corresponds to TRBD1 (5 bases). CDR3 length: 16 amino acids. The V gene's germline CDR1 is MNHEY and CDR2 SVGEGT. The V and J ends lost 3 bases and 2 bases respectively, with 13 bases between them. Here the CDR3 reads CASSYQGSQNTGELFF. The CDR3 DNA reads TGTGCCAGCAGTTATCAGGGTTCGCAAAACACCGGGGAGCTGTTTTTT.

V and J are TRBV14 and TRBJ2-5, with a weak D call TRBD1 (6 bases). CDR3 size: 17 residues. V dropped 0 bases and J dropped 2 bases, with 16 bases sitting between them. The germline CDR1 and CDR2 sequences are SGHDN and FVKESK. DNA of the CDR3: TGTGCCAGCAGCCAAGAGCCTAGACAGGCCTTTCAAGAGACCCAGTACTTC. As protein: CASSQEPRQAFQETQYF. Looking up the rest from reference TRBV14 and TRBJ2-5 gives the full variable domain: EAGVTQFPSHSVIEKGQTVTLRCDPISGHDNLYWYRRVMGKEIKFLLHFVKESKQDESGMPNNRFLAERTGGTYSTLKVQPAELEDSGVYFCASSQEPRQAFQETQYFGPGTRLLVL.

The chain carries TRBV6-5 and TRBJ1-3; D not resolved. The germline CDR1 and CDR2 sequences are MNHEY and SVGAGI. V lost 2 bases to trimming and J lost 0 bases, with 11 bases between them. CDR3 length: 16 residues. The CDR3 loop reads CASSYGSPNSGNTIYF. CDR3 bases: TGTGCCAGCAGTTACGGGAGTCCCAACTCTGGAAACACCATATATTTT.

This chain joins TRBV7-9 and TRBJ1-1, with D possibly TRBD1 on 6 matching bases. Germline CDR1 SEHNR, CDR2 FQNEAQ (reference sequence). Deletions cut 5 bases from V and 1 base from J, with 11 bases between. This CDR3 has 14 residues. CDR3 region: CASSPKQGNTEAFF. CDR3 nucleotides: TGTGCCAGCAGCCCTAAACAGGGGAACACTGAAGCTTTCTTT. The entire variable domain, with the rest obtained from reference TRBV7-9 and TRBJ1-1, is as follows: DTGVSQNPRHKITKRGQNVTFRCDPISEHNRLYWYRQTLGQGPEFLTYFQNEAQLEKSRLLSDRFSAERPKGSFSTLEIQRTEQGDSAMYLCASSPKQGNTEAFFGQGTRLTVV.

This clone was observed a single time. The chain combines TRBV13 with TRBJ1-4; D is perhaps TRBD1 (5 bases). V was pared by 5 bases and J by 8 bases, with 12 bases between. The germline gives CDR1 PRHDT, CDR2 FYEKMQ (reference sequence). The CDR3 runs 13 residues. CDR3 nucleotide sequence: TGTGCCAGCAGCCCCGGGGGAGGGGAAAAACTGTTTTTT. Protein: CASSPGGGEKLFF.